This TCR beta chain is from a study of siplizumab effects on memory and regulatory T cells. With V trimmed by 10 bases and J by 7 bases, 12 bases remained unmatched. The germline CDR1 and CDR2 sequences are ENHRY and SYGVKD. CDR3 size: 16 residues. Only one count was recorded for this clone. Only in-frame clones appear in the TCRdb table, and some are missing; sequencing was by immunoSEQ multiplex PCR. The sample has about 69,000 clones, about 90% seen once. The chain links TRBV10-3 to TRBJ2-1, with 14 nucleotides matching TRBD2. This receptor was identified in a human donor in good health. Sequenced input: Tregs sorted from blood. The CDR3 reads CATGTSGGLLSNEQFF. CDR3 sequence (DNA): TGTGCCACCGGGACTAGCGGGGGTTTGTTATCGAATGAGCAGTTCTTC.